The sequence of this T cell receptor (beta chain) was determined in a study of T cell responses to AZD1222 COVID-19 vaccine (dated by TCRdb to about 2021). Regarding the research as a whole: AZD1222 recipients given second doses at about 4 weeks or at about 12 weeks were pooled, since spike-specific TCR depth and breadth were not found to differ between the two schedules. TCR sequencing covered over 230 trial participants: about 210 given two doses of AZD1222 and 26 given two doses of MenACWY control vaccine. Trial participants were enrolled by age into subgroups of 18-55, 56-69 and 70-plus years, and about 150, 27 and 61 TCR-sequenced participants, respectively, were included in these subgroups. What the work shows at the level of the full study, not this receptor alone: Reportedly, almost half of the unique spike-specific TCRs recognized epitopes lying outside the regions that are mutated in the B.1.351 and B.1.1.7 variants. The 56-69-year group was small, and its depth increase did not reach significance, likely because of low power. The vaccine-associated CD4 TCRs covered the entire spike protein, and the dominant responses fell in regions 160-218 and 743-854. Most participants were white British and females outnumbered males, and the authors suggested that clonal diversity may have been underestimated. Because no samples from the day 14 peak response were available, repertoires could be characterized only after the peak T cell response. Conclusions about previously exposed vaccinees are limited because only six or seven AZD1222 recipients were SARS-CoV-2 seropositive at baseline. After two AZD1222 doses, both the breadth and the depth of spike-specific TCRs were significantly higher than at day 0 and than in MenACWY recipients.

The time point tag for this specimen amounts to: baseline before first vaccination. Vaccinee samples came from UK trials COV001 and COV002, including a single-blind randomized controlled phase 2/3 trial of AZD1222 (ChAdOx1 nCoV-19) in healthy adults. For TCRbeta chain sequencing, PBMC samples from trial participants were taken at day 0 and at day 28 after the second dose. The CDR3 regions of human TCRbeta chains were subjected to immunosequencing. On the authors' methods: TCRs in the repertoires were compared against a reference library of SARS-CoV-2-specific TCRs that had been generated with the MIRA antigen-specificity platform. Breadth was defined as the fraction of unique TCRs that were SARS-CoV-2-associated, and depth was defined as the fraction of total T cells that were SARS-CoV-2-associated. Each spike-specific TCR was assigned to its reactive spike region and to a CD4 or CD8 class using the MIRA data. Log10-transformed breadth and depth values were compared by one-way ANOVA with Sidak's multiple comparisons tests. TCRdb took this table from immuneACCESS and kept in-frame rearrangements with V and J called. Such tables lack part of the clones; where checked against another copy, unresolved V genes explain under half of the gap, and the rest is unexplained. The V and J calls and the clone size are those of that table, but D and trimming were determined from the DNA. Here the sample has approximately 150,000 clones; 90% to 95% occur a single time. The top ten constitute about 0.9% of the sample.

Of note for this clone: It has no known antigen specificity. No much larger clonotype is one base removed from it; base qualities were not supplied.

The trim is 10 bases for V and 1 base for J, with a gap of 19 bases between the germline ends. The CDR3 starts with the cysteine, ends with the phenylalanine, and has 15 residues. Of all the DNA, just the CDR3 is kept, 45 bases in frame from base 1. Sequences KGHSH (CDR1) and LQKENI (CDR2) are obtained from the germline V gene. The TCR sequence derives from an adult in good health. Sample: peripheral blood, taken on day 0 of AZD1222 vaccination. Here the chain combines TRBV18 and TRBJ1-1; the D gene is perhaps TRBD1, from 6 matching bases. The DNA sequence is TGTGCCACCAACCCAGACCGGGACACGAACACTGAAGCTTTCTTT. It translates as CATNPDRDTNTEAFF. Reference TRBV18 and TRBJ1-1 proteins supply the regions before and after the CDR3; the full variable domain is: NAGVMQNPRHLVRRRGQEARLRCSPMKGHSHVYWYRQLPEEGLKFMVYLQKENIIDESGMPKERFSAEFPKEGPSILRIQQVVRGDSAAYFCATNPDRDTNTEAFFGQGTRLTVV.